Here is one TCR beta chain with its context. Its target antigen remains unknown. Base qualities are not provided; no much larger clone lies one nucleotide away. These data belong to a study of blood T cell repertoires in COVID-19 (TCRdb year 2020). About the full investigation: The collaborator samples originated in the United States, Italy and Spain and spanned the acute and convalescent phases of COVID-19. The prospective study material was composed of cDNA or gDNA derived from T cells, B-cell-depleted T cells, or PBMCs. Deeply sampled blood TCRbeta repertoires from subjects exposed to, actively infected with, or recovered from COVID-19 were included in the dataset. The repertoires were released in a freely available public database meant as a resource for research on the immune response to SARS-CoV-2. Samples came from the ongoing ImmuneRACE study (first 160 participants) plus 1,254 subjects from 6 global collaborators. A de-identified subject ID, COVID-19 status, age in years and sex were almost always included in the sample metadata. Where available, HLA class I and class II types were obtained from metadata supplied by the sample provider rather than from assay-based typing.

One collaborating source in Seattle enrolled patients during active infection and followed them longitudinally through the course of disease. Collaborating institutions collected whole blood in K2EDTA tubes following their own protocols. For TCRbeta analysis, collaborator samples were shipped as frozen whole blood, as isolated PBMCs, or as DNA extracted from either sample type. The immunoSEQ Assay, a bias-controlled multiplex PCR, was used to amplify TCRbeta CDR3 regions from genomic DNA. In the original analysis: Within the assay, amplification of reference gene primers was used to estimate how many nucleated cells each sample contained. Sequence reads were collapsed and filtered to measure the absolute abundance of every unique TCRbeta CDR3 rearrangement. For each sample, productive Simpson clonality was calculated as the square root of Simpson's diversity index across productive rearrangements. TCRdb's version of the immuneACCESS table is confined to in-frame rearrangements and falls short of the full clone set. An unresolved V gene accounts for under half of the shortfall where checked; the remainder is of unknown origin. The V and J calls and clone size were taken over from that table, and D and trimming were inferred from the DNA. For this sample there are over 200,000 clones; approximately 84% appear just once. Around 10% of the sample belongs to the ten largest clones.

Taken from the germline V gene, the CDR1 and CDR2 loops are MDHEN and SYDVKM. The CDR3 sequence holds 13 residues, the cysteine and phenylalanine included. Only the CDR3 part of the read is kept: 39 bases, read in frame from the first base. Cut back by 6 bases and 2 bases, the V and J ends lie 8 bases apart. On the study overall, not on this receptor specifically: How much clinical and demographic metadata was included differed by source and by participant, and the metadata was provided uncurated.

This clonotype originated in a man aged 50 to 59 with COVID-19, enrolled during active disease. The sequenced sample consisted of peripheral blood. The receptor chain draws on TRBV28 and TRBJ1-3, with TRBD1 perhaps the D gene, on 6 matching bases. The CDR3 has the sequence CASSSGAGNTIYF. The DNA sequence is as follows: TGTGCCAGCAGCTCAGGGGCTGGAAACACCATATATTTT.